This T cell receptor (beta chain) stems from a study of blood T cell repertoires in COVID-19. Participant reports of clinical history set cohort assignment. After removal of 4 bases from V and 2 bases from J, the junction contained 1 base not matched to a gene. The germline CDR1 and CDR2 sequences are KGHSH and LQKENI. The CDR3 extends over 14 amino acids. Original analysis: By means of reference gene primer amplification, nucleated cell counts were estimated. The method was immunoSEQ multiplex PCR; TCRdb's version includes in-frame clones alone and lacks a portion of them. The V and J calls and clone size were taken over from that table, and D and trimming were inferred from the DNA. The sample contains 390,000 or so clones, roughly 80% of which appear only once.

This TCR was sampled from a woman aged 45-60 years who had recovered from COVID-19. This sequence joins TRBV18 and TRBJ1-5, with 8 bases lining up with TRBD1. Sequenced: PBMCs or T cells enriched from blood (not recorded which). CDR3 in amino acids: CASSQGQGNQPQHF. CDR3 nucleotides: TGTGCCAGCTCACAGGGACAGGGCAATCAGCCCCAGCATTTT.